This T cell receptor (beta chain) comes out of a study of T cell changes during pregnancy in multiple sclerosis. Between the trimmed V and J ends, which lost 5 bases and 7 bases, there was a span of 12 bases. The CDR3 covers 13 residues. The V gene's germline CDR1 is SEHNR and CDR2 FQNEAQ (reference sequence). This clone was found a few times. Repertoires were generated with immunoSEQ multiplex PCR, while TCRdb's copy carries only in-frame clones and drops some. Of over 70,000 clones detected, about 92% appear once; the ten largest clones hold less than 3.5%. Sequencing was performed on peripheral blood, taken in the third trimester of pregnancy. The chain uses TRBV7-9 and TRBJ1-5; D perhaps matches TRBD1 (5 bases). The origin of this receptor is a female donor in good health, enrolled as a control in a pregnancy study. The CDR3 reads CASSASGYQPQHF. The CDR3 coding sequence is TGTGCCAGCAGCGCCTCAGGGTACCAGCCCCAGCATTTT.